This T cell receptor beta chain derives from a study of blood T cell repertoires in COVID-19. With 6 bases clipped from V and 6 bases from J, the junction kept 10 bases outside the gene matches. The CDR3 is 15 residues long. The germline gives CDR1 SGHTA, CDR2 FQGNSA. This table comes from immunoSEQ multiplex PCR, and its TCRdb copy is limited to in-frame clones, with some not included. The table includes more than 200,000 clones, 70% to 85% detected once. The V call is TRBV7-2, the J call TRBJ2-1, with 8 bases identical to TRBD2. The sequence was obtained from a woman between 35 and 50 years old with active or convalescent COVID-19. Material for sequencing was peripheral blood. As DNA, the CDR3 is TGTGCCAGCAGTTTTTCGGGGGGGCCGGGCAATGAGCAGTTCTTC. It yields the protein CASSFSGGPGNEQFF.